The sequence of this T cell receptor beta chain was determined in a study of control samples from healthy donors and cancer patients. Sequencing was performed with immunoSEQ multiplex PCR; in TCRdb, only in-frame clones are kept and a portion is missing. The sample shows approximately 100,000 clones, 88% of them seen only once. The CDR3 runs to 14 residues. In germline, CDR1 is MDHEN, CDR2 SYDVKM. V was cut by 9 bases and J by 2 bases, with 17 bases left in between. This sequence originates from a young man in good health. Material: blood. This chain joins TRBV28 and TRBJ2-7, with D possibly matching TRBD2 (7 bases). CDR3 protein: CASSRGGDAYEQYF. The CDR3 DNA sequence: TGTGCCAGTTCCCGAGGGGGGGACGCCTACGAGCAGTACTTC.